The present TCR beta chain was sequenced within a study of T cell changes during pregnancy in multiple sclerosis. The CDR3 consists of 13 residues. Germline V gene lookup returns CDR1 SNHLY and CDR2 FYNNEI. The V end was cut by 7 bases, the J end by 9 bases, with 16 bases between. Using immunoSEQ multiplex PCR, the repertoire was profiled, and TCRdb retains in-frame clones only, with some absent. The top ten clones hold more than 0.45% of a sample with around 50,000 clones, 94% of them seen once. The source was CD4+ T cells from peripheral blood mononuclear cells, collected in the first trimester of pregnancy. The sequence came from a female donor with multiple sclerosis, enrolled in a pregnancy study. V is TRBV2 and J is TRBJ2-1; D is unclear. For the CDR3, the DNA is TGTGCCAGCACACACGAACTCACGGGTGAGCAGTTCTTC. Its translation is CASTHELTGEQFF.